Listed below are T cell receptor beta chains from one sample, sequenced in a study of T cells after yellow fever vaccination. MiXCR was run by TCRdb on the 5' RACE reads, yielding one entry per CDR3 protein. This table holds about 150,000 distinct CDR3 sequences, about 7% found once. Specimen: CD4+ T cells sorted from PBMCs, collected 10 days after the yellow fever booster vaccination. The source of these receptors is a man aged 25-45 years who received the YFV17D yellow fever vaccine. Both conserved end residues are part of each CDR3. The D gene is left open where the match is weak. Some rows have no size entry. The others give once, few or many, or a class for an expanded clone.

D gene	clone size	J gene	V gene	CDR3 protein	CDR3 DNA
NA	once	TRBJ2-4	TRBV5-1	CASSLVAGVSKNIQYF	TGCGCCAGCAGCTTGGTTGCAGGGGTATCCAAAAACATTCAGTACTTC
NA	NA	TRBJ2-3	TRBV7-2	CASSPALITDTQYF	TGTGCCAGCAGCCCGGCTTTGATCACAGATACGCAGTATTTT
NA	many	TRBJ2-5	TRBV20-1	CSARDTRDGETQYF	TGCAGTGCTAGAGATACAAGGGATGGGGAGACCCAGTACTTC
NA	many	TRBJ2-7	TRBV15	CATSRESGEQYF	TGTGCCACCAGCAGAGAATCTGGCGAGCAGTACTTC
NA	many	TRBJ2-1	TRBV2	CASSESLASEQFF	TGTGCCAGCAGTGAAAGTCTGGCCTCGGAGCAGTTCTTC
TRBD1	many	TRBJ2-7	TRBV6-1	CASSDPPGTGGREQYF	TGTGCCAGCAGCGACCCACCCGGGACAGGGGGCCGCGAGCAGTACTTC
TRBD2	few	TRBJ2-3	TRBV11-2	CASSFGILAGGGAGTQYF	TGTGCCAGCAGCTTTGGTATCCTAGCGGGAGGGGGAGCCGGTACGCAGTATTTT
NA	many	TRBJ2-2	TRBV3-1	CASSQRGTGELFF	TGTGCCAGCAGCCAACGGGGGACCGGGGAGCTGTTTTTT
NA	many	TRBJ2-2	TRBV7-9	CASSLFRDDGELFF	TGTGCCAGCAGCTTATTCAGGGATGACGGGGAGCTGTTTTTT
TRBD2	NA	TRBJ2-7	TRBV20-1	CSAKPGLAYGEQYF	TGCAGTGCTAAACCGGGACTAGCCTACGGGGAGCAGTACTTC
NA	many	TRBJ2-1	TRBV12-3/TRBV12-4	CASSPSGAGSYNEQFF	TGTGCCAGCAGTCCTTCCGGGGCGGGCTCCTACAATGAGCAGTTCTTC
NA	many	TRBJ1-4	TRBV29-1	CSVSGGEKLFF	TGCAGCGTTTCCGGGGGGGAAAAACTGTTTTTT
NA	many	TRBJ2-3	TRBV29-1	CSVESPLADTQYF	TGCAGCGTTGAATCCCCTCTAGCGGATACGCAGTATTTT
NA	many	TRBJ2-1	TRBV11-2	CASSFDYLNEQFF	TGTGCCAGCAGCTTTGACTACCTCAATGAGCAGTTCTTC
TRBD1	many	TRBJ2-2	TRBV5-5	CASSGRTGNTGELFF	TGTGCCAGCAGCGGGCGGACAGGGAACACCGGGGAGCTGTTTTTT
TRBD2	many	TRBJ2-1	TRBV5-1	CASSLGGLARQTKQFF	TGCGCCAGCAGCTTGGGGGGACTAGCTCGCCAAACAAAGCAGTTCTTC
TRBD1	many	TRBJ1-1	TRBV20-1	CSAKTGARNTEAFF	TGCAGTGCTAAGACAGGGGCCAGGAACACTGAAGCTTTCTTT